This T cell receptor beta chain is from a study (dated by TCRdb to 2015 to 2017). For the wider study: The study examined whether tumor-infiltrating Tregs in breast cancer are drawn from blood Tregs or arise in situ by conversion from other CD4+ T cell subsets.

The germline V gene yields SQVTM for CDR1 and ANQGSEA for CDR2. V is clipped by 7 bases and J by 2 bases, and the sequence between their germline boundaries is 14 bases long. Reading from cysteine to phenylalanine, the CDR3 counts 13 amino acids. The read is trimmed to its CDR3 DNA, 39 bases read in frame from base 1. Cells that were CD4+CD25+CD127-/low were the ones isolated as Tregs. Tregs, naive and memory CD4+ T cells from tumor, blood and ipsilateral draining lymph nodes of five breast cancer patients underwent full-length TCR alpha and beta sequencing. Tumor tissue and lymph nodes obtained from ipsilateral axillary dissection were perfused with PBS, minced and then digested with collagenase I and hyaluronidase. Ficoll density gradient centrifugation was used to isolate mononuclear cells from either lymph nodes or roughly 50 ml of peripheral blood. A purity exceeding 90% was confirmed by FACS for the sorted cell populations.

This clonotype was counted many times. Its antigen remains unidentified. It has no much larger one-base neighbor in the sample; base qualities were not kept. Full-length TCR variable regions were amplified by 5' RACE PCR using constant-region reverse primers, and then by semi-nested PCR using Nested Universal Primer A. Using the ReliaPrep RNA Cell Miniprep System, total RNA was extracted, and the SMARTer RACE 5'/3' Kit was then used to reverse transcribe the RNA into 5'RACE-ready cDNA. Full-length TCR alpha and beta libraries were barcoded with multiplex adaptors and sequenced on an Illumina MiSeq. Per the source publication's procedure: For each of nine subset-tissue groups, sequencing data from the five patients were pooled, and the groups were compared by unsupervised clustering of TCR gene usage. The Morisita-Horn index, with shared sequences weighted by their contribution to each repertoire, was used to calculate repertoire similarity. Starting from the raw public reads, TCRdb applied fastp trimming at Q25, assembled clones with MiXCR and retained in-frame beta chains. Rows with a matching CDR3 protein are joined into one entry that keeps the most common DNA and genes. These V and J calls are TCRdb output, not the study's own analysis. For this sample the table gives about 11,000 distinct CDR3 sequences, of which 27% were detected only once. Clones ranked in the top ten supply 3% of the sample.

Beyond this particular receptor, the publication reports: Rather than covering whole repertoires, validation in the larger cohort was restricted to a single TCR beta V-J rearrangement. Tumor-infiltrating Treg TCR alpha and beta sequences overlapped most with tumor naive CD4+ T cells, then with blood naive CD4+ T cells. Tumor memory CD4+ T cell TCR gene usage clustered with blood and lymph node memory CD4+ cells and lymph node naive CD4+ cells.

Rearrangement joined TRBV29-1 to TRBJ1-2; no D gene can be assigned with confidence. Sequencing input: Tregs sorted from a lymph node. This sequence originates from a female donor with breast cancer. The CDR3 protein: CSATGSSNYGYTF. The nucleotide sequence reads TGCAGCGCCACTGGGAGCTCCAACTATGGCTACACCTTC. Extended through the reference TRBV29-1 and TRBJ1-2 proteins, this CDR3 yields the full variable domain: SAVISQKPSRDICQRGTSLTIQCQVDSQVTMMFWYRQQPGQSLTLIATANQGSEATYESGFVIDKFPISRPNLTFSTLTVSNMSPEDSSIYLCSATGSSNYGYTFGSGTRLTVV.